Shown below are 31 T cell receptor beta chains from a single sample sequenced in a study of graft-versus-host responses after intestinal transplantation (dated by TCRdb to the early 2020s). Library method: the immunoSEQ multiplex PCR assay. This is the immuneACCESS table as TCRdb keeps it, with only in-frame sequences that have V and J called. A part of the clones is gone; compared with another copy, unresolved V genes explain less than half, and the rest is unexplained. The sample profile shows roughly 70,000 clones; roughly 89% of them were found once. The ten largest clonotypes hold roughly 6.3% of the sample. Here the sequenced sample was bone marrow, taken roughly 780 days after intestinal transplantation. The receptors were gathered from a human patient who received an intestinal transplant, so some T cells may come from the graft donor.

The V gene is TRBV9, the J gene TRBJ2-1; TRBD2 aligns across 8 bases. Germline loops: CDR1 SGDLS, CDR2 YYNGEE. With 4 bases clipped from V and 8 bases from J, the junction kept 14 bases outside the gene matches. The CDR3 covers 16 residues. Here the CDR3 DNA reads TGTGCCAGCAGCTTGGGGGGGACTAGTGAGTTGTATGAGCAGTTCTTC. This sequence encodes CASSLGGTSELYEQFF. The full variable domain, with the rest looked up from reference TRBV9 and TRBJ2-1, is DSGVTQTPKHLITATGQRVTLRCSPRSGDLSVYWYQQSLDQGLQFLIQYYNGEERAKGNILERFSAQQFPDLHSELNLSSLELGDSALYFCASSLGGTSELYEQFFGPGTRLTVL.

The V call is TRBV11-1, the J call TRBJ2-4; no reliable D call. Trimming removed 1 base at V and 5 bases at J, with 9 bases between. Germline CDR1 SGHAT, CDR2 FQDESV (reference sequence). This CDR3 has 14 amino acids. DNA of the CDR3: TGTGCCAGCAGCTTAGGCCGAGAGGAAAACATTCAGTACTTC. Its protein product is CASSLGREENIQYF.

V and J are TRBV5-1 and TRBJ2-1; D gene uncertain. CDR1 and CDR2 (germline): SGHRS, YFSETQ. V shed 2 bases and J shed 9 bases, with 6 bases lying between them. This CDR3 region has 11 residues. The CDR3 sequence is CASSLWGEQFF. Written as DNA, the CDR3 is TGCGCCAGCAGCTTATGGGGTGAGCAGTTCTTC.

The chain employs TRBV7-9 and TRBJ2-5; TRBD2 matches at 9 bases. The DNA end lines up better with TRBJ2-7; the J call may be wrong. From germline, CDR1 is SEHNR and CDR2 FQNEAQ (reference sequence). The CDR3 runs to 15 residues. The CDR3, as DNA: TGTGCCAGCAGCTTCAGGACTAGCGATCCCTACGAGCAGTACTTC. Translating gives CASSFRTSDPYEQYF.

The chain recombines TRBV27 with TRBJ2-5; D is undetermined. Germline-derived CDR1 and CDR2 are MNHEY and SMNVEV (reference sequence). Deletions cut 4 bases from V and 4 bases from J, with 13 bases between. The CDR3 is made up of 14 amino acids. In DNA form, the CDR3 reads TGTGCCAGCAGTTCCTTTTCCAGCCCAGAGACCCAGTACTTC. It codes for CASSSFSSPETQYF.

The J gene is TRBJ2-1, the V gene TRBV6-1; 11 positions agree with TRBD2. Germline V gives CDR1 MNHNS, CDR2 SASEGT. Trimming removed 4 bases from V and 4 bases from J; junction bases left unmatched: 3. The CDR3 is made up of 15 amino acids. This CDR3 is CASSAGTSGYNEQFF. The CDR3 DNA reads TGTGCCAGCAGTGCAGGGACTAGCGGATACAATGAGCAGTTCTTC.

The CDR3 sequence: CASSLGESSYNEQFF. The CDR3 nucleotides read TGTGCCAGCAGCTTAGGGGAGAGCTCCTACAATGAGCAGTTCTTC. The chain employs TRBV11-1 and TRBJ2-1; tentative D call: TRBD2 (5 bases). Trimming removed 1 base from V and 0 bases from J, with 7 bases in between. Germline lookup yields CDR1 SGHAT and CDR2 FQDESV (reference sequence). The CDR3 is 15 amino acids.

The chain employs TRBV28 and TRBJ1-1; D possibly corresponds to TRBD1 (6 bases). The CDR3 has 12 amino acids. CDR1 and CDR2 from the germline V gene are MDHEN and SYDVKM. With 5 bases removed from V and 5 bases from J, the gap between germline ends came to 9 bases. The CDR3 DNA reads as TGTGCCAGCAGTCCCACAGGGACTGAAGCTTTCTTT. The encoded protein is CASSPTGTEAFF.

The V call is TRBV11-3, the J call TRBJ2-1; 10 nucleotides line up with TRBD2. The trim removed 6 bases at V and 12 bases at J, leaving 11 bases unmatched. The CDR3 contains 14 residues. Germline V gives CDR1 SGHNT, CDR2 YENEEA. The DNA for the CDR3 is TGTGCCAGCAGTCTAGCGGGGGACCTCCGAGGGCAGTTCTTC. It encodes CASSLAGDLRGQFF.

The genes are TRBV2 and TRBJ2-7, with 7 bases lining up with TRBD1. The CDR3 has 11 residues. V was clipped by 8 bases and J by 5 bases; unmatched bases: 3. The germline gives CDR1 SNHLY, CDR2 FYNNEI. CDR3 nucleotides: TGTGCCAGCCTGACAGGGAACGAGCAGTACTTC. Its translation: CASLTGNEQYF.

The chain has TRBV9 and TRBJ1-1; no clear D. V was clipped by 3 bases and J by 5 bases, with 8 bases between them. CDR1 and CDR2 from the germline V gene are SGDLS and YYNGEE. The CDR3 consists of 12 residues. Here the CDR3 DNA reads TGTGCCAGCAGCGCAGGAGGGACTGAAGCTTTCTTT. Translating it yields CASSAGGTEAFF.

The chain recombines TRBV6-1 with TRBJ1-5; D possibly corresponds to TRBD1 (6 bases). V was trimmed by 4 bases and J by 2 bases, leaving 15 bases between them. The V gene's germline CDR1 is MNHNS and CDR2 SASEGT. The CDR3 extends over 16 amino acids. CDR3 sequence reads: CASSVHRVEGNQPQHF. CDR3 nucleotides: TGTGCCAGCAGTGTCCACAGGGTAGAGGGCAATCAGCCCCAGCATTTT.

The genes are TRBV13 and TRBJ2-1, with D possibly being TRBD1 (5 bases). V lost 1 base to trimming and J lost 7 bases, with 11 bases between them. This CDR3 is 14 amino acids long. CDR1 is PRHDT and CDR2 is FYEKMQ in the germline V gene (reference sequence). CDR3 in DNA: TGTGCCAGCAGCTTAGCCCAGGGTCAGAATGAGCAGTTCTTC. The encoded protein is CASSLAQGQNEQFF.

The chain couples TRBV6-5 to TRBJ1-4; tentatively, D is TRBD1 (5 bases). The CDR3 has 16 residues. The V end lost 4 bases, the J end lost 1 base, and 13 bases lay between the germline ends. Germline assignment: CDR1 MNHEY and CDR2 SVGAGI. CDR3 region: CASSSIHRKTNEKLFF. The CDR3 coding sequence is TGTGCCAGCAGTTCCATCCACAGGAAAACTAATGAAAAACTGTTTTTT.

The V and J genes are TRBV5-4 and TRBJ2-7; D is tentatively TRBD1 or TRBD2 (5 bases each). V was cut by 4 bases and J by 4 bases, with 18 bases left in between. In germline, CDR1 is SGHNT, CDR2 YYREEE (reference sequence). The CDR3 has 15 amino acids. CDR3 bases: TGTGCCAGCAGCCTGGCATCGGGGCAGGCTTACGAGCAGTACTTC. It is translated as CASSLASGQAYEQYF.

V usage is TRBV5-6 and J usage is TRBJ1-3; TRBD1 is a possible D gene (5 bases). With 1 base removed from V and 0 bases from J, the gap between germline ends came to 8 bases. Per germline, CDR1 SGHDT and CDR2 YYEEEE. The CDR3 length is 15 residues. The CDR3 nucleotides read TGTGCCAGCAGCTTGACAGGCCTCTCTGGAAACACCATATATTTT. This encodes CASSLTGLSGNTIYF.

The chain carries TRBV30 and TRBJ2-1; a possible D gene is TRBD1 (6 bases). Germline V lookup: CDR1 GTSNPN, CDR2 SVGIG (reference sequence). The V and J ends lost 4 bases and 0 bases respectively, with 10 bases between them. This CDR3 is 14 amino acids long. CDR3 in amino acids: CAWNRQDSYNEQFF. The CDR3 DNA follows: TGTGCCTGGAACAGACAGGACTCCTACAATGAGCAGTTCTTC.

This clone was counted a single time. The rearrangement uses TRBV6-6 and TRBJ2-7; TRBD1 aligns across 9 bases. The V segment lost 7 bases and the J segment 6 bases; nucleotides outside the gene matches: 10. This CDR3 region has 14 residues. CDR1 is MNHNY and CDR2 is SVGAGI in the germline V gene (reference sequence). CDR3 nucleotide sequence: TGTGCCAGCATCCCGGGACAGGGATCGATCGAGCAGTACTTC. It specifies CASIPGQGSIEQYF.

The genes are TRBV4-1 and TRBJ2-1; 9 bases are shared with TRBD1. From germline, CDR1 is MGHRA and CDR2 YSYEKL. This CDR3 has 17 residues. The V and J ends lost 1 base and 5 bases, in that order; junction bases with no gene match: 9. For the CDR3, the DNA is TGCGCCAGCAGCCAAGTATTAGGACAGGGGACGAACAATGAGCAGTTCTTC. Translated: CASSQVLGQGTNNEQFF.

A few counts support this clone. This chain joins TRBV19 and TRBJ1-1, with D unclear. Deletions cut 9 bases from V and 10 bases from J, with 12 bases between. The CDR3 is 10 amino acids. Per germline, CDR1 LNHDA and CDR2 SQIVND (reference sequence). As DNA, the CDR3 is TGTGCCAGCAAAGGGTTCACAGCTTTCTTT. Amino acids: CASKGFTAFF.

The chain links TRBV5-4 to TRBJ2-7, with D perhaps matching TRBD1 (5 bases). CDR1 is SGHNT and CDR2 is YYREEE in the germline V gene (reference sequence). Trimming pared 4 bases from V and 0 bases from J, leaving 14 bases between. This CDR3 region has 15 residues. The CDR3 bases are TGTGCCAGCAGCGCTTACCAGGGCAACTCCTACGAGCAGTACTTC. It translates to CASSAYQGNSYEQYF.

The chain combines TRBV19 with TRBJ1-5; TRBD1 matches at 9 bases. Germline V gene data show CDR1 as LNHDA and CDR2 as SQIVND (reference sequence). CDR3 length: 15 residues. V trimming: 7 bases; J trimming: 2 bases; junction bases outside the gene matches: 6. The CDR3 nucleotides read TGTGCCAGTAACCGGGGACAGGGAGGCAATCAGCCCCAGCATTTT. This translates into CASNRGQGGNQPQHF.

The rearrangement joins TRBV5-4 to TRBJ2-3; D remains ambiguous. The germline V gene has CDR1 SGHNT and CDR2 YYREEE (reference sequence). This CDR3 comprises 13 residues. V lost 1 base and J 7 bases, leaving 10 bases between the germline ends. The CDR3 spells CASSLTQMNTQYF. CDR3 nucleotides: TGTGCCAGCAGCTTGACTCAGATGAATACGCAGTATTTT.

The chain employs TRBV2 and TRBJ1-1; no firm D call. CDR1 SNHLY and CDR2 FYNNEI come from the germline V gene. This CDR3 is 13 amino acids long. V dropped 6 bases and J dropped 6 bases, with 14 bases sitting between them. The CDR3 DNA reads TGTGCCAGCAGGAGGGAGTCATTCGCTGAAGCTTTCTTT. Protein: CASRRESFAEAFF.

A single count supports this clone. This CDR3 reads CASRAGGGRTLNSPLHF. Here the CDR3 DNA reads TGCGCCAGCAGGGCAGGGGGTGGGAGAACTCTAAATTCACCCCTCCACTTT. The chain recombines TRBV4-1 with TRBJ1-6; the match to TRBD1 covers 7 bases. Germline CDR1 is MGHRA and CDR2 is YSYEKL. The CDR3 sequence is 17 residues long. J lost 7 bases, V lost 6 bases, and 15 bases had no gene match.

This sequence joins TRBV5-1 and TRBJ1-4; D is undetermined. The CDR3 covers 13 residues. The V gene's germline CDR1 is SGHRS and CDR2 YFSETQ. V lost 4 bases, J lost 6 bases, and 10 bases lay in between. CDR3 region: CASSPRGDEKLFF. CDR3 nucleotides: TGCGCCAGCAGCCCTCGTGGGGATGAAAAACTGTTTTTT.

V is TRBV5-4 and J is TRBJ2-7; D is undetermined. This CDR3 has 13 residues. V was cut by 4 bases and J by 9 bases, with 17 bases left in between. Per germline, CDR1 SGHNT and CDR2 YYREEE (reference sequence). The CDR3 DNA reads as TGTGCCAGCAGCCAAGCGAACCTCCGAGTGCAGTACTTC. Amino acid sequence: CASSQANLRVQYF.

The genes are TRBV5-4 and TRBJ2-1; TRBD2 matches 10 bases. The germline V gene encodes CDR1 SGHNT and CDR2 YYREEE (reference sequence). V gave up 2 bases and J gave up 10 bases; unmatched junction bases: 6. The CDR3 length is 14 residues. For the CDR3, the DNA is TGTGCCAGCAGCTTCAGCGGGGGGGCGGCCGAGCAGTTCTTC. This codes for CASSFSGGAAEQFF. Filled out from reference TRBV5-4 and TRBJ2-1, the complete variable domain reads ETGVTQSPTHLIKTRGQQVTLRCSSQSGHNTVSWYQQALGQGPQFIFQYYREEENGRGNFPPRFSGLQFPNYSSELNVNALELDDSALYLCASSFSGGAAEQFFGPGTRLTVL.

The gene calls are TRBV7-3 and TRBJ2-1; D unclear. With 1 base removed from V and 10 bases from J, the gap between germline ends came to 14 bases. This CDR3 region has 14 residues. Germline V gene lookup returns CDR1 SGHTA and CDR2 FQGTGA. CDR3 residues: CASSLMDDSSEQFF. The CDR3 coding sequence is TGTGCCAGCAGCTTAATGGATGATTCATCCGAGCAGTTCTTC.

The rearrangement links TRBV6-1 to TRBJ2-1; a possible D gene is TRBD1 (5 bases). The CDR3 length is 14 residues. Trimming removed 1 base at V and 6 bases at J, with 10 bases between. Germline V lookup: CDR1 MNHNS, CDR2 SASEGT. As DNA, the CDR3 is TGTGCCAGCAGTGAAGGGCGCCAGGGCAATGAGCAGTTCTTC. As protein: CASSEGRQGNEQFF.

The CDR3 loop is CASSGVTSGRGSADIQYF. CDR3 nucleotide sequence: TGTGCCAGCAGTGGGGTAACTAGCGGGAGAGGTTCGGCGGACATTCAGTACTTC. This rearrangement joins TRBV6-1 to TRBJ2-4; 11 nucleotides match TRBD2. CDR1 is MNHNS, CDR2 SASEGT, per germline. This CDR3 has 18 amino acids. J gave up 8 bases and V 4 bases, and 16 bases lay outside the gene matches.